Listed here is a single T cell receptor beta chain. Its antigen is undetermined. Profiling relied on immunoSEQ multiplex PCR, and the TCRdb table lists in-frame clones only, not all of them. The sample lists under 550,000 clones, almost 97% seen once, with about 0.054% in the top ten. The data stem from a study of shared clonotypes between healthy human individuals. Findings and caveats of the study: A generally larger estimated richness was seen in naive subsets than in memory subsets.

V was cut by 0 bases and J by 6 bases, with 10 bases left in between. This CDR3 comprises 14 residues. Germline-derived CDR1 and CDR2 are SGDLS and YYNGEE. Sequencing input: naive CD4+ T cells sorted from blood. This sample's subset: CD45RA+ positively selected. The rearrangement links TRBV9 to TRBJ2-1; D ambiguous. The TCR originated in a woman in her 30s in good health. In DNA form, the CDR3 reads TGTGCCAGCAGCGTAGTCGCGGAAGGCAATGAGCAGTTCTTC. Its translation: CASSVVAEGNEQFF.